This TCR beta chain was sequenced for a study of blood T cell repertoires in COVID-19. Germline V gene data show CDR1 as SGHTA and CDR2 as FQGNSA. The CDR3 covers 15 residues. Trimming removed 1 base from V and 2 bases from J, with 9 bases in between. Here immunoSEQ multiplex PCR was the method, and the copy in TCRdb shows in-frame clones only, minus some. The data hold under 200,000 clones, with about 88% observed a single time. The rearrangement uses TRBV7-2 and TRBJ1-5; the D gene is possibly TRBD1 (6 bases). What was sequenced was peripheral blood. This receptor was identified in a man aged 35 to 55 with active or convalescent COVID-19. The CDR3, as DNA: TGTGCCAGCAGCTTAGAGGCAGGGGGCAATCAGCCCCAGCATTTT. Amino acid sequence: CASSLEAGGNQPQHF.